This TCR beta chain originates from a study of response to subunit inactivated influenza vaccine. General study findings and limits: A suggestion made by the authors is that each seasonal influenza vaccination recruits few new T cells.

There are a few counts of this clonotype. Its specificity is not known. TCRdb reanalysed the RT-PCR reads using MiXCR and keeps one entry per CDR3 protein. This table holds fewer than 750,000 distinct CDR3 sequences, approximately 15% found once. Germline CDR1 is LNHNV and CDR2 is YYDKDF (reference sequence). This CDR3 comprises 14 residues. The J segment lost 7 bases and the V segment lost 5 bases, leaving 9 bases of the junction unmatched. The specimen comprised PBMCs from blood, sampled 12 days after vaccination. The TCR originated in a man aged 50-59 years who received an inactivated influenza vaccine. V gene TRBV15 combines with J gene TRBJ2-7; 9 bases match TRBD1. CDR3 DNA: TGTGCCACCAGCGGATACAGGGGGCCGGGTGAGCAGTACTTC. It translates to CATSGYRGPGEQYF. The full variable domain, in which reference TRBV15 and TRBJ2-7 provide the parts outside the CDR3, is DAMVIQNPRYQVTQFGKPVTLSCSQTLNHNVMYWYQQKSSQAPKLLFHYYDKDFNNEADTPDNFQSRRPNTSFCFLDIRSPGLGDTAMYLCATSGYRGPGEQYFGPGTRLTVT.